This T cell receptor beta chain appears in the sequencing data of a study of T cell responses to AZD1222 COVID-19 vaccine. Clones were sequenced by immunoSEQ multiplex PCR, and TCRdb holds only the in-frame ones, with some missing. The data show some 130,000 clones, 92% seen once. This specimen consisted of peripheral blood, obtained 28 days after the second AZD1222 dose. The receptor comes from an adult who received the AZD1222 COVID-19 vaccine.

The CDR3 DNA sequence: TGTGCCAGCTCACCACGGCAGACTAGCGAATCCTACGAGCAGTACTTC. It yields the protein CASSPRQTSESYEQYF. V usage is TRBV18 and J usage is TRBJ2-7; 8 bases line up with TRBD2. The germline gives CDR1 KGHSH, CDR2 LQKENI. Trimming removed 1 base from V and 1 base from J; junction bases left unmatched: 6. The CDR3 runs to 16 residues.